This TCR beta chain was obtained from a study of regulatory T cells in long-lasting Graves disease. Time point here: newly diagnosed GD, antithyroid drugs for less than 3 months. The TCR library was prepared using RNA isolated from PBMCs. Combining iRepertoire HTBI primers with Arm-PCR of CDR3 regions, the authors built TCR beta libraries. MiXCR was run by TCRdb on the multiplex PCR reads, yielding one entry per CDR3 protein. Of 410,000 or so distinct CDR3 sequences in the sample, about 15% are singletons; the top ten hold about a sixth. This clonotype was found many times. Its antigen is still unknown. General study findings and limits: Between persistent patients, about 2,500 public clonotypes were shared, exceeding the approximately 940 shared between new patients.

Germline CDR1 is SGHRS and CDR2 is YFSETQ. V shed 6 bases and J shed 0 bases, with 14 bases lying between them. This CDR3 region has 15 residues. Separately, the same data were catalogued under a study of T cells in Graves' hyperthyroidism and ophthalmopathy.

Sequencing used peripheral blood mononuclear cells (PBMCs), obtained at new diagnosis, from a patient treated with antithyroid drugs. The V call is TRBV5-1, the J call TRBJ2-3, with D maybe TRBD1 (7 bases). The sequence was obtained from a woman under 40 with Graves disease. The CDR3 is CASTLQGRSTDTQYF. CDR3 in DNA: TGCGCCAGCACCCTACAGGGGAGGAGCACAGATACGCAGTATTTT.